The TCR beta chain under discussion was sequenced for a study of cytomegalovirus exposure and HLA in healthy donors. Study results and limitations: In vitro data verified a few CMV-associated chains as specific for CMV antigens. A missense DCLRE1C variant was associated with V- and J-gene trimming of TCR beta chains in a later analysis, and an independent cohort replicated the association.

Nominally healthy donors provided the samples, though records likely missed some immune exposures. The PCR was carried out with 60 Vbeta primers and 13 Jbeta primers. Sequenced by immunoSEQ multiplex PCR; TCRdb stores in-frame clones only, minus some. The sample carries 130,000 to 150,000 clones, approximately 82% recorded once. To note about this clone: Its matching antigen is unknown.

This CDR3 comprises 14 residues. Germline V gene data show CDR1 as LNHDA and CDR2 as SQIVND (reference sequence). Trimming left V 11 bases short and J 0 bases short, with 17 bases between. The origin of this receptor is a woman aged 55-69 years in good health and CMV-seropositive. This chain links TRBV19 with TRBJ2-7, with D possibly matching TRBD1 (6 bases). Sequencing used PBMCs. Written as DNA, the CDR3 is TGTGCCTGCCGTGACGTGGACAGCTCCTACGAGCAGTACTTC. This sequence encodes CACRDVDSSYEQYF.